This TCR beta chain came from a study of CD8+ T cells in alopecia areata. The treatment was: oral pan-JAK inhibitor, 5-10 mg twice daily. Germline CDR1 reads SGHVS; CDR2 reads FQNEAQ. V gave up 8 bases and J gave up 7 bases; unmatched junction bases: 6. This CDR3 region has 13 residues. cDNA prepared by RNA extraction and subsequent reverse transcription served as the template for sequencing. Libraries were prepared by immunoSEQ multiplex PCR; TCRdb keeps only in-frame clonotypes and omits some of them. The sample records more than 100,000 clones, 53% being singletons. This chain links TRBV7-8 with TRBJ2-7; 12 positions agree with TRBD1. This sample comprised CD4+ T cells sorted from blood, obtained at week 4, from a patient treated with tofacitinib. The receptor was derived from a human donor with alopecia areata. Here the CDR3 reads CASRDRGRREQYF. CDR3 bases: TGTGCCAGCCGGGACAGGGGGCGTCGGGAGCAGTACTTC.